These 17 T cell receptor beta chains share one sample of origin, sequenced in a study of patients and donors after allogeneic stem cell transplantation. TCRdb redid the calling of the RT-PCR reads with MiXCR, one entry per CDR3 protein. The data contain 200,000 to 250,000 distinct CDR3 sequences, roughly 15% of them singletons. The sample consisted of blood, either unsorted or a sorted T cell fraction (not recorded which). The receptors were gathered from a human donor who was either an allogeneic HSCT recipient or a stem cell or donor lymphocyte infusion donor (not recorded which). It is not recorded whose cells these are; they may come from a transplant donor.

This clonotype was recorded many times. This rearrangement joins TRBV6-1 to TRBJ2-4, with 9 positions matching TRBD1. CDR3 size: 17 residues. Germline CDR1 is MNHNS and CDR2 is SASEGT. V shed 6 bases, J shed 3 bases, and the junction held 12 bases outside the gene matches. The CDR3 here is CASSPTGQGSSKNIQYF. CDR3 in DNA: TGTGCCAGCAGCCCCACCGGACAGGGGTCGAGCAAAAACATTCAGTACTTC.

There are many counts of this clonotype. The V call is TRBV12-3 or TRBV12-4, the J call TRBJ2-4; D possibly corresponds to TRBD1 (5 bases). The CDR3 has 14 residues. Trimming cost V 5 bases and J 0 bases, with 8 bases left between them. The CDR3 DNA sequence: TGTGCCAGCAGTCCACAGGTAGCCAAAAACATTCAGTACTTC. Amino acids: CASSPQVAKNIQYF.

The chain employs TRBV19 and TRBJ2-5; D remains ambiguous. Germline V lookup: CDR1 LNHDA, CDR2 SQIVND (reference sequence). The CDR3 consists of 12 residues. V was trimmed by 7 bases and J by 5 bases, leaving 11 bases between them. This chain's CDR3 is CASIGPVETQYF. The CDR3 DNA reads as TGTGCCAGTATAGGTCCGGTGGAGACCCAGTACTTC.

This clonotype was seen only a few times. Given the absence of the conserved phenylalanine or tryptophan at the CDR3 end, a read error is likely. The V call is TRBV5-1, the J call TRBJ2-2; 8 bases match TRBD1. Unmatched junction bases numbered 3, after V lost 2 bases and J lost 0 bases. The germline V gene has CDR1 SGHRS and CDR2 YFSETQ. The CDR3 length is 16 residues. The CDR3 is CASSFTGGANTGELFS. The CDR3 DNA sequence: TGCGCCAGCAGCTTTACAGGGGGAGCGAACACCGGGGAGCTGTTTTCT.

This chain connects TRBV14 to TRBJ2-2; D ambiguous. The CDR3 contains 14 residues. V was trimmed by 4 bases and J by 6 bases, leaving 12 bases between them. The germline CDR1 and CDR2 sequences are SGHDN and FVKESK. CDR3 sequence reads: CASSLVVFPGELFF. DNA of the CDR3: TGTGCCAGCAGCCTGGTAGTATTCCCCGGGGAGCTGTTTTTT.

The chain carries TRBV29-1 and TRBJ2-5; D gene unclear. The V gene lost 4 bases and the J gene lost 3 bases, with 9 bases spanning the gap. The CDR3 extends over 12 amino acids. Per germline, CDR1 SQVTM and CDR2 ANQGSEA. CDR3: CSVGFPKETQYF. CDR3 coding DNA: TGCAGCGTTGGGTTCCCGAAAGAGACCCAGTACTTC.

The rearrangement links TRBV4-2 to TRBJ1-1, with a possible D match to TRBD1 (5 bases). Germline CDR1 is LGHNA and CDR2 is YNFKEQ. The CDR3 is 14 residues long. V gave up 0 bases and J gave up 10 bases, with 15 bases separating them. The CDR3 bases are TGTGCCAGCAGCCAAGATCCCCGGGACTCGGTAGCTTTCTTT. Its protein is CASSQDPRDSVAFF.

The V gene is TRBV2, the J gene TRBJ2-2; 8 nucleotides line up with TRBD2. The CDR3 has 15 amino acids. Trimming at V came to 7 bases and at J to 5 bases, leaving 9 bases not matched to a gene. Germline lookup yields CDR1 SNHLY and CDR2 FYNNEI. The CDR3 region is CASKRVLAETGELFF. The CDR3 DNA sequence: TGTGCCAGCAAGAGGGTACTAGCGGAAACCGGGGAGCTGTTTTTT.

The chain couples TRBV7-2 to TRBJ2-5; D remains ambiguous. The CDR3 spans 12 residues. Trimming removed 4 bases from V and 4 bases from J, with 7 bases in between. Germline CDR1 SGHTA, CDR2 FQGNSA. Written as DNA, the CDR3 is TGTGCCAGCAGCTATACAGTAGAGACCCAGTACTTC. The encoded protein is CASSYTVETQYF.

In DNA, the CDR3 is TGTGCCAGCAGTCCCACTACGGCAAAAGAGACCCAGTACTTC. Translating gives CASSPTTAKETQYF. The chain is built from TRBV27 and TRBJ2-5; unclear D gene. The CDR3 extends over 14 amino acids. The germline CDR1 and CDR2 sequences are MNHEY and SMNVEV (reference sequence). V gave up 5 bases and J gave up 3 bases, with 13 bases separating them.

The V and J genes are TRBV5-4 and TRBJ2-5; D unclear. The CDR3 is made up of 13 amino acids. From germline, CDR1 is SGHNT and CDR2 YYREEE (reference sequence). Trimming shortened V by 4 bases and J by 5 bases, and 12 bases separated the two germline ends. The CDR3 here is CASSADLPETQYF. The DNA of the CDR3 is TGTGCCAGCAGCGCGGACCTTCCTGAGACCCAGTACTTC.

This chain connects TRBV20-1 to TRBJ2-5, with 10 bases aligning to TRBD2. Germline CDR1 DFQATT, CDR2 SNEGSKA (reference sequence). The V segment lost 6 bases and the J segment 2 bases; nucleotides outside the gene matches: 12. The CDR3 has 16 amino acids. DNA for the CDR3: TGCAGTGCCAGTGCAGTTAGCGGGGGGCCTCAAGAGACCCAGTACTTC. This sequence encodes CSASAVSGGPQETQYF.

The chain has TRBV7-9 and TRBJ2-5; TRBD2 aligns across 9 bases. The CDR3 length is 16 residues. Germline assignment: CDR1 SEHNR and CDR2 FQNEAQ (reference sequence). Trimming cost V 1 base and J 1 base; bases outside gene matches: 4. The CDR3 sequence: CASSLGSGGFQETQYF. Written as DNA, the CDR3 is TGTGCCAGCAGCTTAGGAAGCGGGGGGTTCCAAGAGACCCAGTACTTC.

The chain recombines TRBV6-1 with TRBJ2-7; 7 nucleotides match TRBD2. This CDR3 is built from 13 residues. CDR1 is MNHNS and CDR2 is SASEGT in the germline V gene. V lost 8 bases to trimming and J lost 2 bases; unmatched junction nucleotides: 6. CDR3 protein: CASRAGSPYEQYF. The CDR3 DNA reads TGTGCCAGCCGAGCGGGGTCCCCCTACGAGCAGTACTTC.

This clonotype was detected many times. The V call is TRBV30, the J call TRBJ1-6; no firm D call. The germline CDR1 and CDR2 sequences are GTSNPN and SVGIG (reference sequence). The CDR3 is 12 residues long. V lost 0 bases and J lost 8, with 5 bases in between. CDR3 sequence (DNA): TGTGCCTGGAGTGTTTCGGATTCACCCCTCCACTTT. Protein: CAWSVSDSPLHF.

V gene TRBV5-5 combines with J gene TRBJ2-2, with D tentatively TRBD1 (5 bases). V lost 1 base and J lost 2, with 12 bases in between. CDR3 size: 16 residues. Germline values: CDR1 SGHKS, CDR2 YYEKEE (reference sequence). CDR3 nucleotide sequence: TGTGCCAGCAGCTTGATCTCCAGGGTCAACACCGGGGAGCTGTTTTTT. It translates to CASSLISRVNTGELFF.

In this sample, this clonotype turned up a few times. J is TRBJ2-5 and V is TRBV12-3 or TRBV12-4; 7 positions match TRBD2. The CDR3 covers 16 residues. V trimming: 6 bases; J trimming: 4 bases; junction bases outside the gene matches: 14. The CDR3 here is CASSPQLAMGRETQYF. As DNA, the CDR3 is TGTGCCAGCAGCCCACAACTAGCGATGGGTCGAGAGACCCAGTACTTC.